This paragraph covers one T cell receptor beta chain sequence. The target of this receptor is not known. No base quality information exists; no much larger clone differs at one position. Library preparation used the immunoSEQ multiplex PCR assay. Sourced from immuneACCESS, this table was stored by TCRdb with only in-frame sequences that have V and J called. A share of the clones is absent; for the studies checked, an unresolved V gene accounts for under half, and the remainder has no known explanation. Present in this sample are about 76,000 clones, approximately 80% of which were seen just once. The top ten clones comprise roughly 0.87% of the sample. The data derive from a study of radiotherapy plus CTLA-4 blockade in lung cancer (dated by TCRdb to the late 2010s). Context from the whole study: Among the enrolled patients, about 19% had an objective response, and 31% reached disease control. General study outcomes and caveats: After treatment with radiotherapy and ipilimumab, TCR clones that came from tumors expanded in the peripheral blood. Early dynamic changes in blood T cell clones, together with increased serum interferon-beta after radiation, were reported as the strongest predictors of response.

Focal radiation therapy combined with CTLA-4 blockade (ipilimumab) was tested in patients with chemo-refractory metastatic non-small-cell lung cancer. V loses 6 bases at its end and J loses 4 bases; junction bases beyond the gene matches: 2. The CDR3, from cysteine to phenylalanine, totals 13 residues. Solely the CDR3 DNA is kept, with 39 bases framed from the first base. Based on the germline V gene (reference sequence), the CDR1 and CDR2 sequences are LNHDA and SQIVND. The chain employs TRBV19 and TRBJ2-1; 8 middle bases align to TRBD2. This sample comprised peripheral blood, obtained from a patient treated with radiotherapy plus ipilimumab. The source is a human donor with non-small cell lung cancer who had stable disease on radiotherapy plus ipilimumab. The DNA is as follows: TGTGCCAGTAGCGGGAGGGTGTACAATGAGCAGTTCTTC. Translated, it reads CASSGRVYNEQFF.